Listed below are T cell receptor beta chains from one sample, sequenced in a study of blood T cell repertoires in COVID-19. Measured with immunoSEQ multiplex PCR; TCRdb has only the in-frame clones, and not every one. The sample includes approximately 300,000 clones, roughly nine tenths of them seen just once. Sequencing used PBMCs or T cells enriched from blood (not recorded which). Source of these receptors: a woman younger than 45 who had recovered from COVID-19. The CDR3 runs from the conserved cysteine through the conserved F or W. The D gene is left open where the match is weak. Some rows have no size entry. The others give once, few or many, or a class for an expanded clone.

D: TRBD2
size: once
V: TRBV29-1
J: TRBJ2-7
CDR3: CSVELAEAYEQYF
DNA: TGCAGCGTCGAACTAGCGGAGGCCTACGAGCAGTACTTC

D: TRBD1
size: -
V: TRBV28
J: TRBJ1-6
CDR3: CASSLGGQAGSPLHF
DNA: TGTGCCAGCAGTTTAGGGGGACAGGCGGGTTCACCCCTCCACTTT

D: -
size: -
V: TRBV9
J: TRBJ1-3
CDR3: CASSFPGAGNTIYF
DNA: TGTGCCAGCAGCTTCCCGGGGGCTGGAAACACCATATATTTT

D: -
size: -
V: TRBV30
J: TRBJ1-6
CDR3: CAWSGQEVSPLHF
DNA: TGTGCCTGGAGTGGACAGGAGGTTTCACCCCTCCACTTT

D: TRBD2
size: -
V: TRBV4-1
J: TRBJ2-1
CDR3: CASSLWTSGSRYEQFF
DNA: TGCGCCAGCAGCCTCTGGACTAGCGGGAGTAGGTATGAGCAGTTCTTC

D: -
size: -
V: TRBV7-6
J: TRBJ2-3
CDR3: CASSLGLTDTQYF
DNA: TGTGCCAGCAGCTTAGGACTAACAGATACGCAGTATTTT

D: TRBD1
size: -
V: TRBV19
J: TRBJ1-2
CDR3: CASSVGDRGNYGYTF
DNA: TGTGCCAGTAGCGTCGGGGACAGGGGGAACTATGGCTACACCTTC

D: TRBD2
size: -
V: TRBV11-3
J: TRBJ2-1
CDR3: CASSSIAGGLLNEQFF
DNA: TGTGCCAGCAGCTCCATAGCGGGGGGGCTTTTGAATGAGCAGTTCTTC

D: TRBD2
size: -
V: TRBV5-1
J: TRBJ2-3
CDR3: CASSFGLADTQYF
DNA: TGCGCCAGCAGCTTTGGACTAGCCGATACGCAGTATTTT

D: TRBD1
size: -
V: TRBV3-1/TRBV3-2
J: TRBJ1-6
CDR3: CASSPRQGSPLHF
DNA: TGTGCCAGCAGCCCACGACAGGGTTCACCCCTCCACTTT

D: -
size: -
V: TRBV28
J: TRBJ1-2
CDR3: CASTLGGSYGYTF
DNA: TGTGCCAGCACCCTCGGGGGGAGCTATGGCTACACCTTC

D: TRBD2
size: -
V: TRBV5-1
J: TRBJ2-4
CDR3: CASSLRLAGRGLAKNIQYF
DNA: TGCGCCAGCAGCTTACGGCTAGCGGGAAGGGGTCTGGCCAAAAACATTCAGTACTTC

D: TRBD2
size: -
V: TRBV3-1/TRBV3-2
J: TRBJ2-7
CDR3: CASRDSGGAYEQYF
DNA: TGTGCCAGCAGAGATAGCGGGGGGGCCTACGAGCAGTACTTC

D: TRBD1
size: -
V: TRBV29-1
J: TRBJ1-5
CDR3: CSAAQTGQNQPQHF
DNA: TGCAGCGCCGCGCAGACAGGGCAAAATCAGCCCCAGCATTTT

D: -
size: -
V: TRBV12-3/TRBV12-4
J: TRBJ2-5
CDR3: CASSPSDGTQYF
DNA: TGTGCCAGCAGTCCCAGTGATGGTACCCAGTACTTC

D: TRBD1
size: once
V: TRBV2
J: TRBJ1-5
CDR3: CASSEIRGIQPQHF
DNA: TGTGCCAGCAGTGAAATCAGGGGGATTCAGCCCCAGCATTTT

D: -
size: -
V: TRBV29-1
J: TRBJ1-1
CDR3: CSVKGGGAEAFF
DNA: TGCAGCGTTAAAGGGGGGGGTGCTGAAGCTTTCTTT

D: -
size: -
V: TRBV12-3/TRBV12-4
J: TRBJ2-2
CDR3: CATGTSAGELFF
DNA: TGTGCCACCGGGACATCCGCCGGGGAGCTGTTTTTT

D: -
size: -
V: TRBV2
J: TRBJ1-2
CDR3: CASREDRSLESLDGGYTF
DNA: TGTGCCAGCAGGGAAGACAGGTCCCTGGAGTCCTTGGATGGTGGCTACACCTTC

D: -
size: -
V: TRBV3-1/TRBV3-2
J: TRBJ2-2
CDR3: CASSVLGGTGELFF
DNA: TGTGCCAGCTCCGTCCTAGGCGGCACCGGGGAGCTGTTTTTT

D: -
size: -
V: TRBV5-1
J: TRBJ1-1
CDR3: CASSQAENTEAFF
DNA: TGCGCCAGCAGCCAAGCCGAGAACACTGAAGCTTTCTTT

D: TRBD1
size: -
V: TRBV6-5
J: TRBJ1-5
CDR3: CASSNRQGDQPQHF
DNA: TGTGCCAGCAGTAATCGACAGGGGGATCAGCCCCAGCATTTT

D: -
size: -
V: TRBV12-2
J: TRBJ2-5
CDR3: CASRLKGLAGPHETQYF
DNA: TGTGCAAGTCGCTTAAAGGGGCTAGCGGGGCCCCATGAGACCCAGTACTTC

D: -
size: -
V: TRBV6-5
J: TRBJ1-2
CDR3: CASSYTLNPGEGYTF
DNA: TGTGCCAGCAGTTACACTTTAAACCCAGGGGAGGGCTACACCTTC

D: TRBD1
size: -
V: TRBV6-5
J: TRBJ1-2
CDR3: CASSTDREGYGYTF
DNA: TGTGCCAGCAGCACGGACAGGGAAGGCTATGGCTACACCTTC

D: -
size: -
V: TRBV25-1
J: TRBJ2-7
CDR3: CASSETGSSYEQYF
DNA: TGTGCCAGCAGTGAAACAGGGAGCTCCTACGAGCAGTACTTC

D: -
size: -
V: TRBV6-2/TRBV6-3
J: TRBJ2-1
CDR3: CASSYYGNLEQFF
DNA: TGTGCCAGCAGTTATTACGGGAACTTAGAGCAGTTCTTC

D: -
size: -
V: TRBV12-3/TRBV12-4
J: TRBJ1-5
CDR3: CASSFRGLQPQHF
DNA: TGTGCCAGCAGTTTTCGGGGTCTTCAGCCCCAGCATTTT

D: -
size: -
V: TRBV30
J: TRBJ1-2
CDR3: CAWSLGGISYGYTF
DNA: TGTGCCTGGAGCCTAGGCGGAATTTCATATGGCTACACCTTC

D: TRBD1
size: once
V: TRBV6-5
J: TRBJ1-5
CDR3: CASSYSGQGSNQPQHF
DNA: TGTGCCAGCAGTTACTCAGGACAGGGAAGCAATCAGCCCCAGCATTTT

D: -
size: -
V: TRBV5-5
J: TRBJ1-2
CDR3: CASSSSWAGSYYGYTF
DNA: TGTGCCAGCAGCTCCTCCTGGGCCGGGAGCTACTATGGCTACACCTTC

D: TRBD1
size: -
V: TRBV5-1
J: TRBJ2-1
CDR3: CASSQRQGAHNEQFF
DNA: TGCGCCAGCAGCCAGCGACAGGGGGCCCACAATGAGCAGTTCTTC

D: TRBD2
size: -
V: TRBV4-1
J: TRBJ2-3
CDR3: CASSHRTIAGGGDTQYF
DNA: TGCGCCAGCAGCCATCGGACAATAGCGGGAGGGGGAGATACGCAGTATTTT

D: TRBD2
size: -
V: TRBV18
J: TRBJ2-7
CDR3: CASSPGLAGAYEQYF
DNA: TGTGCCAGCTCACCAGGACTAGCGGGAGCCTACGAGCAGTACTTC

D: TRBD1
size: -
V: TRBV3-1/TRBV3-2
J: TRBJ2-2
CDR3: CASSQDRTGIFNTGELFF
DNA: TGTGCCAGCAGCCAAGACCGGACAGGGATTTTTAATACCGGGGAGCTGTTTTTT

D: TRBD1
size: -
V: TRBV25-1
J: TRBJ2-1
CDR3: CASSERGRGDEQFF
DNA: TGTGCCAGCAGTGAAAGGGGGCGTGGGGATGAGCAGTTCTTC

D: -
size: once
V: TRBV6-5
J: TRBJ1-4
CDR3: CASSLWVQEGKLFF
DNA: TGTGCCAGCAGTCTGTGGGTACAGGAAGGAAAACTGTTTTTT

D: -
size: -
V: TRBV4-1
J: TRBJ2-7
CDR3: CASSQTGKSSYEQYF
DNA: TGCGCCAGCAGCCAAACAGGGAAAAGCTCCTACGAGCAGTACTTC

D: -
size: -
V: TRBV4-3
J: TRBJ1-4
CDR3: CASSQEGEAGNEKLFF
DNA: TGCGCCAGCAGCCAAGAGGGGGAGGCAGGGAATGAAAAACTGTTTTTT

D: TRBD1
size: -
V: TRBV7-9
J: TRBJ1-1
CDR3: CASSSTGVGITEAFF
DNA: TGTGCCAGCAGCTCGACAGGGGTAGGGATCACTGAAGCTTTCTTT

D: TRBD1
size: -
V: TRBV28
J: TRBJ1-1
CDR3: CASSWGGTGGLGSEAFF
DNA: TGTGCCAGCAGTTGGGGCGGGACAGGGGGATTAGGATCTGAAGCTTTCTTT

D: -
size: -
V: TRBV3-1/TRBV3-2
J: TRBJ2-1
CDR3: CASSQGIRSFGGRSYNEQFF
DNA: TGTGCCAGCAGCCAAGGCATCAGGAGTTTCGGGGGTCGATCTTACAATGAGCAGTTCTTC

D: TRBD2
size: -
V: TRBV6-5
J: TRBJ2-5
CDR3: CASSYSRGGRGETQYF
DNA: TGTGCCAGCAGTTACTCTAGGGGCGGGAGGGGAGAGACCCAGTACTTC

D: -
size: -
V: TRBV21-1
J: TRBJ2-5
CDR3: CASSRVRPRGETQYF
DNA: TGTGCCAGCAGCAGGGTGCGGCCCAGGGGTGAGACCCAGTACTTC

D: TRBD2
size: -
V: TRBV7-2
J: TRBJ2-3
CDR3: CASSLALAGGTDTQYF
DNA: TGTGCCAGCAGCTTAGCACTCGCGGGGGGCACAGATACGCAGTATTTT

D: -
size: -
V: TRBV7-2
J: TRBJ2-1
CDR3: CASSPLGPNEQFF
DNA: TGTGCCAGCAGCCCGCTAGGCCCCAATGAGCAGTTCTTC

D: TRBD1
size: once
V: TRBV4-2
J: TRBJ1-2
CDR3: CASSQELRTGVAYTF
DNA: TGTGCCAGCAGCCAAGAGCTAAGGACAGGAGTTGCCTACACCTTC

D: TRBD1
size: -
V: TRBV29-1
J: TRBJ2-6
CDR3: CSVGQGSGANVLTF
DNA: TGCAGCGTAGGACAGGGTTCCGGGGCCAACGTCCTGACTTTC

D: -
size: -
V: TRBV28
J: TRBJ2-7
CDR3: CASSIPGYEQYF
DNA: TGTGCCAGCAGTATACCAGGTTACGAGCAGTACTTC

D: TRBD1
size: -
V: TRBV27
J: TRBJ1-1
CDR3: CASQGQAAAGTEAFF
DNA: TGTGCCAGCCAGGGACAGGCCGCGGCGGGCACTGAAGCTTTCTTT

D: TRBD1
size: -
V: TRBV5-5
J: TRBJ1-4
CDR3: CASSLDPGTGNEKLFF
DNA: TGTGCCAGCAGCTTGGATCCCGGGACAGGGAACGAAAAACTGTTTTTT

D: -
size: -
V: TRBV24-1
J: TRBJ2-7
CDR3: CATSDGDTVGWYEQYF
DNA: TGTGCCACCAGTGATGGTGACACGGTGGGTTGGTACGAGCAGTACTTC

D: -
size: once
V: TRBV5-4
J: TRBJ1-1
CDR3: CASSLMTGITEAFF
DNA: TGTGCCAGCAGCTTGATGACAGGAATCACTGAAGCTTTCTTT

D: TRBD1
size: -
V: TRBV14
J: TRBJ2-7
CDR3: CASSPRTGGEQYF
DNA: TGTGCCAGCAGCCCCCGGACAGGGGGCGAGCAGTACTTC

D: -
size: once
V: TRBV19
J: TRBJ2-7
CDR3: CASSISPSVYEQYF
DNA: TGTGCCAGTAGTATCTCGCCTAGCGTCTACGAGCAGTACTTC

D: -
size: once
V: TRBV18
J: TRBJ2-1
CDR3: CASSPPITPVQFF
DNA: TGTGCCAGCTCACCACCGATCACCCCAGTGCAGTTCTTC